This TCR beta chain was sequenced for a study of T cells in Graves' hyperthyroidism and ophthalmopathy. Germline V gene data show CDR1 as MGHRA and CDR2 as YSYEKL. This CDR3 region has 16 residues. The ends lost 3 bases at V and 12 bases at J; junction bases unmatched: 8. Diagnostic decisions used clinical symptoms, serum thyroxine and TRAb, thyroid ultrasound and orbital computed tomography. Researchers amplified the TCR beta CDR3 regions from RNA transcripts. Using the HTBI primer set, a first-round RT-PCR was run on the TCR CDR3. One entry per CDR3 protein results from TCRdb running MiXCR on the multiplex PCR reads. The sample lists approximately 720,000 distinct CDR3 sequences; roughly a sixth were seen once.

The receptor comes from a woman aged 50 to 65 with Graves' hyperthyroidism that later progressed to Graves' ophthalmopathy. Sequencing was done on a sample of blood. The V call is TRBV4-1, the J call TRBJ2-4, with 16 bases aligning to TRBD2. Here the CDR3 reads CASSHGTSGGARNQYF. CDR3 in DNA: TGCGCCAGCAGCCACGGGACTAGCGGGGGGGCTAGGAATCAGTACTTC.